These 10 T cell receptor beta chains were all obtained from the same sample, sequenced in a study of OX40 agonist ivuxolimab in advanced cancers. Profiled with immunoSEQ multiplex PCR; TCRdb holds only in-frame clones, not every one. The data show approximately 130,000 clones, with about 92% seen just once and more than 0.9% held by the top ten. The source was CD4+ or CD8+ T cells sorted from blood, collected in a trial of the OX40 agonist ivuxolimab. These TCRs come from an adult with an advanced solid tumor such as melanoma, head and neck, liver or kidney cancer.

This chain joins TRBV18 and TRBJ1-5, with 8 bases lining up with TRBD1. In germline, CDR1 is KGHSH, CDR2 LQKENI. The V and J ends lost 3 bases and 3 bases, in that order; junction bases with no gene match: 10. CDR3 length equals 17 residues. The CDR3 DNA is TGTGCCAGCTCACCCCAACCCGGGACAGGAGACAATCAGCCCCAGCATTTT. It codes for CASSPQPGTGDNQPQHF.

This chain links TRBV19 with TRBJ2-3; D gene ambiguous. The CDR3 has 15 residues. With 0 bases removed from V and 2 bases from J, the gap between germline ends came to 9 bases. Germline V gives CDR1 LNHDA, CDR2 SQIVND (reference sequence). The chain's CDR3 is CASSIDLDTTDTQYF. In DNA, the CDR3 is TGTGCCAGTAGTATAGATCTTGACACCACAGATACGCAGTATTTT.

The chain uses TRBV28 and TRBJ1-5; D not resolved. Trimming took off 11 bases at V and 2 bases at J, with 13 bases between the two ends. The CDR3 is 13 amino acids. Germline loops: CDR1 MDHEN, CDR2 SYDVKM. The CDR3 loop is CAEGREGNQPQHF. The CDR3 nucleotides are TGTGCCGAAGGGAGGGAGGGCAATCAGCCCCAGCATTTT.

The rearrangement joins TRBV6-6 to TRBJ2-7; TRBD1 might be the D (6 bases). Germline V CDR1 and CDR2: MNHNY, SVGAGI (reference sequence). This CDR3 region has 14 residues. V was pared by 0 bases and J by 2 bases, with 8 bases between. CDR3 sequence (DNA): TGTGCCAGCAGTTACTCAACAGGGACCTACGAGCAGTACTTC. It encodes CASSYSTGTYEQYF.

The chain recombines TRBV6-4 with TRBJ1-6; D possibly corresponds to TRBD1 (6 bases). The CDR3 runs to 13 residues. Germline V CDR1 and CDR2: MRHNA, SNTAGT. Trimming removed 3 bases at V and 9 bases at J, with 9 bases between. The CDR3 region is CASSEQGSSPLHF. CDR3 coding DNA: TGTGCCAGCAGTGAACAGGGTAGTTCACCCCTCCACTTT.

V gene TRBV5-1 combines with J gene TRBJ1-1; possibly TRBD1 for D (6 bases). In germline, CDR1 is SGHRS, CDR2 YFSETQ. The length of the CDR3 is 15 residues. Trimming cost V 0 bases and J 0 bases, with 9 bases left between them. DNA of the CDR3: TGCGCCAGCAGCTTGGAGGGGGGATTGAACACTGAAGCTTTCTTT. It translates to CASSLEGGLNTEAFF. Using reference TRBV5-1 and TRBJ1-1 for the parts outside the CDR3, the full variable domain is KAGVTQTPRYLIKTRGQQVTLSCSPISGHRSVSWYQQTPGQGLQFLFEYFSETQRNKGNFPGRFSGRQFSNSRSEMNVSTLELGDSALYLCASSLEGGLNTEAFFGQGTRLTVV.

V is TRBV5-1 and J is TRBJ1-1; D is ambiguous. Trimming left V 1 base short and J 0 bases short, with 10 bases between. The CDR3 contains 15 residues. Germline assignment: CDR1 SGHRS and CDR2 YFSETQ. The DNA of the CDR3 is TGCGCCAGCAGCTTGAGGCCTTCAATGAACACTGAAGCTTTCTTT. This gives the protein CASSLRPSMNTEAFF.

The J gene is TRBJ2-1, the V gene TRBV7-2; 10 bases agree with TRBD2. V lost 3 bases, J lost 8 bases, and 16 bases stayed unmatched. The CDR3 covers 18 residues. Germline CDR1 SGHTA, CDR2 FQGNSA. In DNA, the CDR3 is TGTGCCAGCAGCTTCCGCCCCGGGGATAGCGGGAGGTGGGATGAGCAGTTCTTC. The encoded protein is CASSFRPGDSGRWDEQFF.

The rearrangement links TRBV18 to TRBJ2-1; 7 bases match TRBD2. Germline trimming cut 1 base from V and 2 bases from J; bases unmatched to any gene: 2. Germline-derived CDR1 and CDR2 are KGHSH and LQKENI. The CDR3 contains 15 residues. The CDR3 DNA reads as TGTGCCAGCTCACCACAAGCGGGGCCCTACAATGAGCAGTTCTTC. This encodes CASSPQAGPYNEQFF.

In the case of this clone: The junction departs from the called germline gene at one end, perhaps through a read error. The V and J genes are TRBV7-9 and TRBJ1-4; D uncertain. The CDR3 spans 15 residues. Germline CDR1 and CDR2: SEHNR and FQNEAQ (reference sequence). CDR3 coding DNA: TGCGCCAGCAGCCAATCGCGGGGATGGGCTGAAAAACTGTTTTTT. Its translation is CASSQSRGWAEKLFF.